These 30 T cell receptor beta chains were sequenced from one sample in a study of Ad26.COV2.S vaccination and SARS-CoV-2 variants. Only in-frame clones appear in the TCRdb table, and some are missing; sequencing was by immunoSEQ multiplex PCR. The table has 440,000 or so clones, about nine tenths seen once. Specified treatment: 15 to 20 received Ad26.COV2.S at low or high dose, single or two shots; 5 received placebo; per-sample allocation not given. Following the first vaccine or placebo injection, samples were taken on day 63. The starting material was peripheral blood, obtained in a trial of Ad26.COV2.S vaccine versus placebo. Receptor source: a person aged 18-60 years who received the Ad26.COV2.S COVID-19 vaccine or a placebo.

This chain links TRBV5-1 with TRBJ2-7; TRBD1 might be the D (6 bases). Germline-derived CDR1 and CDR2 are SGHRS and YFSETQ. V dropped 3 bases and J dropped 1 base, with 14 bases sitting between them. This CDR3 has 15 residues. In DNA form, the CDR3 reads TGCGCCAGCAGCTCCGCAGGGGCGGGTTCCTACGAGCAGTACTTC. It is translated as CASSSAGAGSYEQYF.

The chain employs TRBV9 and TRBJ2-7; no reliable D call. This CDR3 has 14 amino acids. The V gene's germline CDR1 is SGDLS and CDR2 YYNGEE. Between the trimmed V and J ends, which lost 1 base and 6 bases, there was a span of 14 bases. The CDR3 region is CASSVLGSAGEQYF. In DNA form, the CDR3 reads TGTGCCAGCAGCGTACTTGGCAGTGCAGGCGAGCAGTACTTC.

This chain links TRBV28 with TRBJ2-1; 8 bases are shared with TRBD1. With V trimmed by 5 bases and J by 9 bases, 6 bases remained unmatched. CDR1 is MDHEN, CDR2 SYDVKM, per germline. This CDR3 spans 13 amino acids. The CDR3 nucleotides are TGTGCCAGCAGTAACAGGGGGGAGGTTGAGCAGTTCTTC. This translates into CASSNRGEVEQFF.

The chain couples TRBV5-1 to TRBJ2-7, with 7 bases that match TRBD1. V trimming: 3 bases; J trimming: 2 bases; junction bases outside the gene matches: 8. The CDR3 extends over 15 amino acids. Germline CDR1 SGHRS, CDR2 YFSETQ. CDR3 residues: CASSSGPRGTYEQYF. In DNA form, the CDR3 reads TGCGCCAGCAGCTCGGGGCCCAGGGGGACCTACGAGCAGTACTTC. Together with reference TRBV5-1 and TRBJ2-7, the CDR3 gives the full variable domain: KAGVTQTPRYLIKTRGQQVTLSCSPISGHRSVSWYQQTPGQGLQFLFEYFSETQRNKGNFPGRFSGRQFSNSRSEMNVSTLELGDSALYLCASSSGPRGTYEQYFGPGTRLTVT.

CDR3 bases: TGCGCCAGCAGCTTAAATCCCACAGATACGCAGTATTTT. It codes for CASSLNPTDTQYF. The chain recombines TRBV5-1 with TRBJ2-3; D call uncertain. The CDR3 is 13 amino acids. Trimming took 2 bases from V and 2 from J, leaving 6 bases between them. In germline, CDR1 is SGHRS, CDR2 YFSETQ.

The V call is TRBV2, the J call TRBJ2-7; possibly TRBD2 for D (7 bases). Per the germline V gene, CDR1 is SNHLY and CDR2 is FYNNEI. The CDR3 totals 16 residues. The ends were cut back, 0 bases at V and 3 bases at J, with 15 bases in the middle. The CDR3 bases are TGTGCCAGCAGTGAAGCGGGGGCGGGAGTAATCTACGAGCAGTACTTC. It codes for CASSEAGAGVIYEQYF.

This sequence joins TRBV5-4 and TRBJ2-7; 12 bases align to TRBD2. Germline CDR1 reads SGHNT; CDR2 reads YYREEE (reference sequence). The CDR3 sequence is 14 residues long. V gave up 4 bases and J gave up 4 bases; unmatched junction bases: 3. The CDR3: CASSPLAGGYEQYF. CDR3 DNA: TGTGCCAGCAGCCCGCTAGCGGGAGGGTACGAGCAGTACTTC.

The rearrangement links TRBV24-1 to TRBJ2-1; TRBD2 matches 11 bases. From germline, CDR1 is KGHDR and CDR2 SFDVKD. The CDR3 has 17 residues. The ends lost 4 bases at V and 8 bases at J; junction bases unmatched: 12. CDR3 nucleotides: TGTGCCACCAGTGACACCCTAGCGGGAGGATTTGGCGATGAGCAGTTCTTC. Protein sequence: CATSDTLAGGFGDEQFF.

This chain joins TRBV7-3 and TRBJ2-3, with TRBD2 matching over 10 bases. Germline V gene data show CDR1 as SGHTA and CDR2 as FQGTGA. The CDR3 is made up of 15 amino acids. V lost 3 bases, J lost 4 bases, and 4 bases stayed unmatched. CDR3 sequence (DNA): TGTGCCAGCAGCTTGATAGCGGGAGGAGCAGATACGCAGTATTTT. Encoded protein: CASSLIAGGADTQYF.

The rearrangement uses TRBV19 and TRBJ1-1; tentative D call: TRBD1 (6 bases). Trimming pared 3 bases from V and 1 base from J, leaving 12 bases between. The CDR3 consists of 15 residues. CDR1 and CDR2 (germline): LNHDA, SQIVND (reference sequence). CDR3 residues: CASSIWGRGNTEAFF. As DNA, the CDR3 is TGTGCCAGTAGTATTTGGGGGCGGGGGAACACTGAAGCTTTCTTT.

The rearrangement joins TRBV4-3 to TRBJ1-4; 8 bases agree with TRBD1. V shed 3 bases, J shed 4 bases, and the junction held 7 bases outside the gene matches. The CDR3 is 16 residues long. CDR1 is LGHNA, CDR2 YSLEER, per germline. The CDR3 sequence: CASSQNGQGYNEKLFF. CDR3 DNA: TGCGCCAGCAGCCAGAACGGACAGGGCTATAATGAAAAACTGTTTTTT.

The chain has TRBV5-4 and TRBJ2-2, with D possibly TRBD1 on 6 matching bases. CDR1 SGHNT and CDR2 YYREEE come from the germline V gene (reference sequence). The CDR3 sequence is 15 residues long. V lost 4 bases, J lost 3 bases, and 13 bases lay in between. The CDR3 loop is CASSGGARDTGELFF. The CDR3 nucleotides are TGTGCCAGCAGCGGGGGCGCCCGGGACACCGGGGAGCTGTTTTTT.

The chain links TRBV28 to TRBJ2-7; possibly TRBD1 or TRBD2 for D (6 bases each). Germline V CDR1 and CDR2: MDHEN, SYDVKM. The CDR3 covers 15 residues. Deletions cut 2 bases from V and 3 bases from J, with 14 bases between. CDR3 region: CASSLRGHGGYEQYF. As DNA, the CDR3 is TGTGCCAGCAGTTTACGGGGGCACGGGGGCTACGAGCAGTACTTC.

This chain connects TRBV27 to TRBJ1-1, with unresolved D. Deletions cut 5 bases from V and 0 bases from J, with 16 bases between. The germline V gene has CDR1 MNHEY and CDR2 SMNVEV (reference sequence). The CDR3 runs to 16 residues. As DNA, the CDR3 is TGTGCCAGCAGTCCCATCCCGGGGTTAATGAACACTGAAGCTTTCTTT. This sequence encodes CASSPIPGLMNTEAFF.

The V gene is TRBV29-1, the J gene TRBJ2-7; possibly TRBD1 for D (6 bases). This CDR3 region has 12 residues. The germline V and J ends were trimmed by 4 bases and 5 bases, with 12 bases remaining between them. CDR1 and CDR2 from the germline V gene are SQVTM and ANQGSEA. CDR3 protein: CSVGGAGDEQYF. Written as DNA, the CDR3 is TGCAGCGTTGGAGGTGCAGGGGACGAGCAGTACTTC.

This chain joins TRBV20-1 and TRBJ1-4; the D gene is possibly TRBD1 (6 bases). With 6 bases removed from V and 3 bases from J, the gap between germline ends came to 11 bases. The CDR3 is 13 residues long. From germline, CDR1 is DFQATT and CDR2 SNEGSKA (reference sequence). CDR3 sequence (DNA): TGCAGTGCCAGTGGACAGCCTAATGAAAAACTGTTTTTT. This codes for CSASGQPNEKLFF.

This chain links TRBV7-3 with TRBJ2-2; no firm D call. The CDR3 consists of 13 residues. Germline CDR1 SGHTA, CDR2 FQGTGA. Trimming stripped 6 bases from V and 4 bases from J, with 9 bases between. The CDR3 DNA sequence: TGTGCCAGCAGGCTAGGGTCCACCGGGGAGCTGTTTTTT. Its protein is CASRLGSTGELFF.

The chain carries TRBV10-3 and TRBJ2-5; the D gene is possibly TRBD1 (5 bases). Germline loops: CDR1 ENHRY, CDR2 SYGVKD. CDR3 length: 14 residues. V gave up 3 bases and J gave up 5 bases, with 13 bases separating them. The CDR3 DNA sequence: TGTGCCATCAGTGATGGCAGGGTAGGGGAGACCCAGTACTTC. This gives the protein CAISDGRVGETQYF.

Turning to this clone: An end of the junction differs from the germline gene, which may be a read error. Other nucleotide sequences in the sample specify the same CDR3. This rearrangement joins TRBV4-3 to TRBJ2-7; weak D call: TRBD1 (6 bases). CDR1 and CDR2 from the germline V gene are LGHNA and YSLEER. CDR3 length equals 14 residues. The CDR3 nucleotides are TGCACCAGCAGCCCGGGCCTGGGGGCTTACGAGCAGTACTTC. The encoded protein is CTSSPGLGAYEQYF.

The rearrangement uses TRBV28 and TRBJ2-3; D perhaps matches TRBD1 (5 bases). Trimming left V 3 bases short and J 3 bases short, with 13 bases between. The CDR3 is 15 amino acids. CDR1 and CDR2 (germline): MDHEN, SYDVKM. The CDR3 is CASSFSQGWTDTQYF. The CDR3 nucleotides read TGTGCCAGCAGTTTCTCTCAGGGTTGGACAGATACGCAGTATTTT.

The chain joins TRBV15 to TRBJ1-3; D not resolved. V shed 0 bases and J shed 0 bases, with 12 bases lying between them. Looked up from germline, CDR1 is LNHNV and CDR2 is YYDKDF (reference sequence). The CDR3 runs 17 residues. The DNA for the CDR3 is TGTGCCACCAGCAGAGAGGGCGCCCCTAGCTCTGGAAACACCATATATTTT. Translated, it gives CATSREGAPSSGNTIYF.

The chain uses TRBV7-9 and TRBJ1-1; 9 bases line up with TRBD1. The CDR3 loop spans 17 amino acids. J gave up 2 bases and V 5 bases, and 12 bases lay outside the gene matches. CDR1 and CDR2 (germline): SEHNR, FQNEAQ (reference sequence). The CDR3: CASSHTDRGLFNTEAFF. DNA of the CDR3: TGTGCCAGCAGCCATACGGACAGGGGACTTTTCAACACTGAAGCTTTCTTT.

J is TRBJ1-1 and V is TRBV7-9; TRBD1 is a possible D gene (6 bases). Trimming cost V 5 bases and J 5 bases, with 15 bases left between them. This CDR3 region has 14 residues. The germline V gene has CDR1 SEHNR and CDR2 FQNEAQ (reference sequence). The CDR3 nucleotides read TGTGCCAGCAGCCCCTCTACAGGGTTTACTGAAGCTTTCTTT. This gives the protein CASSPSTGFTEAFF.

The gene calls are TRBV3-1 (or the pseudogene TRBV3-2) and TRBJ2-3; D may be TRBD2 (6 bases). V lost 4 bases, J lost 5 bases, and 10 bases lay in between. There are 13 residues in the CDR3. CDR1 is LGHDT and CDR2 is YNNKEL in the germline V gene (reference sequence). CDR3 in amino acids: CASSLSGVDTQYF. DNA of the CDR3: TGTGCCAGCAGCCTCTCGGGAGTAGATACGCAGTATTTT.

This rearrangement joins TRBV19 to TRBJ2-7; D may match TRBD1 or TRBD2 (6 bases each). V lost 5 bases and J lost 0, with 14 bases in between. Germline assignment: CDR1 LNHDA and CDR2 SQIVND (reference sequence). CDR3 length: 15 residues. CDR3 loop: CASSGGLSSSYEQYF. CDR3 coding DNA: TGTGCCAGTAGTGGGGGGCTCTCCAGCTCCTACGAGCAGTACTTC.

The V call is TRBV4-1, the J call TRBJ2-1; 7 bases agree with TRBD2. Germline CDR1 is MGHRA and CDR2 is YSYEKL. This CDR3 contains 21 residues. J was trimmed by 4 bases and V by 2 bases; bases with no gene match: 23. CDR3 region: CASSQTYPGLPMAPIYNEQFF. The CDR3 coding sequence is TGCGCCAGCAGCCAAACTTATCCGGGACTACCGATGGCCCCCATATACAATGAGCAGTTCTTC.

This chain joins TRBV10-3 and TRBJ1-1; 7 bases align to TRBD1. This CDR3 is 17 amino acids long. V lost 3 bases to trimming and J lost 1 base; unmatched junction nucleotides: 11. The germline gives CDR1 ENHRY, CDR2 SYGVKD. Here the CDR3 DNA reads TGTGCCATCAGTGAAGGACAGGCGCTAGCTTCGAACACTGAAGCTTTCTTT. This codes for CAISEGQALASNTEAFF.

The V call is TRBV7-6, the J call TRBJ2-2; TRBD2 matches 9 bases. In germline, CDR1 is SGHVS, CDR2 FNYEAQ. The CDR3 consists of 16 residues. The V gene end was trimmed by 1 base and the J gene end by 5 bases; junction bases not matched to a gene: 5. The CDR3 DNA sequence: TGTGCCAGCAGCTTAGGGGGACTAGCCCAAACCGGGGAGCTGTTTTTT. Translation gives CASSLGGLAQTGELFF.

This clone was picked up one time. The V and J genes are TRBV27 and TRBJ2-7, with D perhaps matching TRBD2 (6 bases). This CDR3 has 14 amino acids. Germline loops: CDR1 MNHEY, CDR2 SMNVEV (reference sequence). V lost 7 bases and J 2 bases, leaving 15 bases between the germline ends. CDR3 loop: CASTSGEGAYEQYF. CDR3 sequence (DNA): TGTGCCAGCACCTCGGGAGAGGGAGCCTACGAGCAGTACTTC.

Points on this clone: It may be a read error: a sequence one base away is much more abundant. The chain has TRBV5-1 and TRBJ2-7, with D uncertain. From germline, CDR1 is SGHRS and CDR2 YFSETQ. V gave up 1 base and J gave up 5 bases, with 4 bases separating them. CDR3 length: 11 amino acids. This chain's CDR3 is CASSLKDEQYF. DNA of the CDR3: TGCGCCAGCAGCTTGAAGGACGAGCAGTACTTC.